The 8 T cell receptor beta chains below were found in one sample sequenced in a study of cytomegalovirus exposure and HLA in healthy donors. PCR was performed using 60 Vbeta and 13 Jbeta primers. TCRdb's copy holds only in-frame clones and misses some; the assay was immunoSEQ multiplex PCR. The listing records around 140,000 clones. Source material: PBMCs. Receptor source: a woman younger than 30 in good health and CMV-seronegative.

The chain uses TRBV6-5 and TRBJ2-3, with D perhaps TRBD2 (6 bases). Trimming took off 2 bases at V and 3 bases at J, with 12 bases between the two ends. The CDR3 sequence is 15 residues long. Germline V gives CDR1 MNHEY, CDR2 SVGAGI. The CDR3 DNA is TGTGCCAGCAGTTACGTTTCTGGGAGGACAGATACGCAGTATTTT. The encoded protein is CASSYVSGRTDTQYF.

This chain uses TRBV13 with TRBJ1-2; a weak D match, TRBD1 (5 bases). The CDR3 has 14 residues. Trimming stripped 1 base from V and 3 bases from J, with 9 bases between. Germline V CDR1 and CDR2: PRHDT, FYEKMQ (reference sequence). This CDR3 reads CASSLVGQDYGYTF. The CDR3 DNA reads TGTGCCAGCAGCTTAGTGGGGCAGGACTATGGCTACACCTTC. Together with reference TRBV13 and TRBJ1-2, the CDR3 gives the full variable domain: AAGVIQSPRHLIKEKRETATLKCYPIPRHDTVYWYQQGPGQDPQFLISFYEKMQSDKGSIPDRFSAQQFSDYHSELNMSSLELGDSALYFCASSLVGQDYGYTFGSGTRLTVV.

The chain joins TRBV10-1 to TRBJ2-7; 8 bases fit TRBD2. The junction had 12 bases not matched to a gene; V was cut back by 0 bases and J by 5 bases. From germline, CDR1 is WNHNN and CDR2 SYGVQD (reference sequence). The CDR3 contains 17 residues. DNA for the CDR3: TGCGCCAGCAGTGAGTCGTTCGGGGGGGCGTTGTCTAACGAGCAGTACTTC. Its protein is CASSESFGGALSNEQYF.

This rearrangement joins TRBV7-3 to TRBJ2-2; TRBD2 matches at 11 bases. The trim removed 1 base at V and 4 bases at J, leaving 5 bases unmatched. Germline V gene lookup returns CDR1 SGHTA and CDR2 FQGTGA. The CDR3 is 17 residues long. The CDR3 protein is CASSLRTSGLTTGELFF. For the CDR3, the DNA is TGTGCCAGCAGCTTAAGGACTAGCGGGCTAACCACCGGGGAGCTGTTTTTT.

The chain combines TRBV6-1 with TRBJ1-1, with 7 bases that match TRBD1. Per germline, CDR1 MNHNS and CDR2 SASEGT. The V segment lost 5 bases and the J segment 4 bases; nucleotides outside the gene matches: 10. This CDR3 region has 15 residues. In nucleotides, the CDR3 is TGTGCCAGCAGTTCCAGACAGGGTCGGAGCACTGAAGCTTTCTTT. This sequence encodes CASSSRQGRSTEAFF.

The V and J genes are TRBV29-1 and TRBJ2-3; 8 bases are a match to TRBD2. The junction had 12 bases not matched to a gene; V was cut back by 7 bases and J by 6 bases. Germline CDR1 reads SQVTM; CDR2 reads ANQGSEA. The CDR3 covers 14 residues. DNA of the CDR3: TGCAGCGCCCAAGGCGGGACTAGTTCCGATACGCAGTATTTT. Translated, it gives CSAQGGTSSDTQYF.

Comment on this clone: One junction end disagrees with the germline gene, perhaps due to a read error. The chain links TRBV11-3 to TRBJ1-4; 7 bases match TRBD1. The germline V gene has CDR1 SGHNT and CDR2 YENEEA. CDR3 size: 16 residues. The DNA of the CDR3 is TGTGCCAGCAGCTTAGGGGACAGTCCAACTAATGAAAAACTGTCTTTT. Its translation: CASSLGDSPTNEKLSF.

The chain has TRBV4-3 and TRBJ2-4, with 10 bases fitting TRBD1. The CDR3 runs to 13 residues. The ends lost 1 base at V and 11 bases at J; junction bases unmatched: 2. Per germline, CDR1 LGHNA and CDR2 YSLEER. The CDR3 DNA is TGCGCCAGCAGCCAAGTTGGACAGGGGGTTCAGTACTTC. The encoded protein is CASSQVGQGVQYF.